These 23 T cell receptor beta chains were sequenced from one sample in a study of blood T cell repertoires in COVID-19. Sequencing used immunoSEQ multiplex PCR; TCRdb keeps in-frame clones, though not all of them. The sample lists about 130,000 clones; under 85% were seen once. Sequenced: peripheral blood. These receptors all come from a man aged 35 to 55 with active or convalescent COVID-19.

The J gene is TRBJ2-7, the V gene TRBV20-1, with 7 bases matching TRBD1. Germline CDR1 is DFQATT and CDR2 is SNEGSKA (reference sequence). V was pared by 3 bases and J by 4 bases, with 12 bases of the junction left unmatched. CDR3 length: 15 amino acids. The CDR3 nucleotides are TGCAGTGCTAGTCTCCTATTGGGACAGACTTACGAGCAGTACTTC. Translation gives CSASLLLGQTYEQYF.

The CDR3 region has the DNA TGTGCCATCACCGGGACAGGGGTCGAGGAGCAGTACTTC. It is translated as CAITGTGVEEQYF. The chain is built from TRBV10-3 and TRBJ2-7; 10 bases are a match to TRBD1. The CDR3 totals 13 residues. Germline assignment: CDR1 ENHRY and CDR2 SYGVKD. V lost 7 bases to trimming and J lost 7 bases; unmatched junction nucleotides: 7.

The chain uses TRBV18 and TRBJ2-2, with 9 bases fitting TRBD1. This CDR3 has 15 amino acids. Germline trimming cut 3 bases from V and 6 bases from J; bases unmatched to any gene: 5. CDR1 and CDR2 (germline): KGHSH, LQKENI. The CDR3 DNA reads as TGTGCCAGCTCACCCCGGACAGGGGACGCCGGGGAGCTGTTTTTT. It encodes CASSPRTGDAGELFF. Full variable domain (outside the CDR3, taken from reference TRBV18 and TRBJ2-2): NAGVMQNPRHLVRRRGQEARLRCSPMKGHSHVYWYRQLPEEGLKFMVYLQKENIIDESGMPKERFSAEFPKEGPSILRIQQVVRGDSAAYFCASSPRTGDAGELFFGEGSRLTVL.

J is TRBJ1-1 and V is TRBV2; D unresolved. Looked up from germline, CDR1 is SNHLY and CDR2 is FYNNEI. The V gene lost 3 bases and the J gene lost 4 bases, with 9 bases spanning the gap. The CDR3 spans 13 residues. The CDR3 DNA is TGTGCCAGCAGTGATGCACAGAGCACTGAAGCTTTCTTT. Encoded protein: CASSDAQSTEAFF.

The CDR3 is CASSPGQDYGYTF. The CDR3 coding sequence is TGTGCCAGCAGCCCGGGACAGGACTATGGCTACACCTTC. The chain combines TRBV7-3 with TRBJ1-2; TRBD1 aligns across 8 bases. V shed 5 bases, J shed 3 bases, and the junction held 2 bases outside the gene matches. The germline gives CDR1 SGHTA, CDR2 FQGTGA. The CDR3 totals 13 residues.

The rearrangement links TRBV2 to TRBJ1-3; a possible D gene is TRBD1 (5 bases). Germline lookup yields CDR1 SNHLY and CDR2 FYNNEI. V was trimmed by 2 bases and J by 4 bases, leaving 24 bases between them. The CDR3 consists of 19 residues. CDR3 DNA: TGTGCCAGCAGTGAATTATGGGGCGGGGGAAGAGGGTCCGGAAACACCATATATTTT. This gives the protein CASSELWGGGRGSGNTIYF.

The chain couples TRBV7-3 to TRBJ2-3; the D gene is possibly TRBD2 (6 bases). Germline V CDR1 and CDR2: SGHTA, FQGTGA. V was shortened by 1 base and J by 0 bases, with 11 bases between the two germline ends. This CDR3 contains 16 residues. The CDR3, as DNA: TGTGCCAGCAGCTTAATTGGCGGGGTTAGCACAGATACGCAGTATTTT. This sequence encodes CASSLIGGVSTDTQYF.

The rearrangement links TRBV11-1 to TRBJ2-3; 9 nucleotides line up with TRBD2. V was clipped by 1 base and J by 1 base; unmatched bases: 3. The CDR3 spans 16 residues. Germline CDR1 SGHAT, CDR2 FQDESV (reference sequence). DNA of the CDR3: TGTGCCAGCAGCTTAGGGGCGGGGGGGCGCACAGATACGCAGTATTTT. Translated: CASSLGAGGRTDTQYF.

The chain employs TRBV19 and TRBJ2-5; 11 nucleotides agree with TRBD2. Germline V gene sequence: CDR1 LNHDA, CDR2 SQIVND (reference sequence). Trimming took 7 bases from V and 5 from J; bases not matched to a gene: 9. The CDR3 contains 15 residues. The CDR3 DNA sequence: TGTGCCAGTAAAGTAGCGGGGGGGTACTGGGAGACCCAGTACTTC. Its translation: CASKVAGGYWETQYF.

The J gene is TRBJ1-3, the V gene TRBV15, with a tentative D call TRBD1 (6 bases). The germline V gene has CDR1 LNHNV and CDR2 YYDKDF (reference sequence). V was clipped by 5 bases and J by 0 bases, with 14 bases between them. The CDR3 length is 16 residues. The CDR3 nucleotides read TGTGCCACCAGCGTCCGGACAGAGAACTCTGGAAACACCATATATTTT. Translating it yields CATSVRTENSGNTIYF.

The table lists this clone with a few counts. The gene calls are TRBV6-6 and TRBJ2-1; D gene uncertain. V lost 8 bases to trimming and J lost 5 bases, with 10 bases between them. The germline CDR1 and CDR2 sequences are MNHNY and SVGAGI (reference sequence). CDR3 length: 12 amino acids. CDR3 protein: CASAYGDNEQFF. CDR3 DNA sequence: TGTGCCAGCGCTTACGGAGACAATGAGCAGTTCTTC.

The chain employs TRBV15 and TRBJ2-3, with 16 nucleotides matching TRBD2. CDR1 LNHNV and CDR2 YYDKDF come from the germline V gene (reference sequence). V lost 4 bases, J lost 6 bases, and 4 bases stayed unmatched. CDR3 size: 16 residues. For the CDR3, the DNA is TGTGCCACCAGCATAGGGACTAGCGGGGGGGGCGATACGCAGTATTTT. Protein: CATSIGTSGGGDTQYF.

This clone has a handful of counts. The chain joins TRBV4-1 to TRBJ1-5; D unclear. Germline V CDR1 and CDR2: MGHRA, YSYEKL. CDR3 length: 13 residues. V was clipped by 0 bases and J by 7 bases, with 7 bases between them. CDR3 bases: TGCGCCAGCAGCCAAGATCCCGGGCAGCCCCAGCATTTT. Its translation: CASSQDPGQPQHF.

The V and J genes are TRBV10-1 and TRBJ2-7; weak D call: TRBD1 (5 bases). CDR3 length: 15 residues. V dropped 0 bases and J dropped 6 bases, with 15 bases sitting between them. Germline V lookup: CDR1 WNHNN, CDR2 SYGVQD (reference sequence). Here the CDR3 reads CASSESLFRQGEQYF. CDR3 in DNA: TGCGCCAGCAGTGAGTCGTTGTTCCGTCAGGGCGAGCAGTACTTC.

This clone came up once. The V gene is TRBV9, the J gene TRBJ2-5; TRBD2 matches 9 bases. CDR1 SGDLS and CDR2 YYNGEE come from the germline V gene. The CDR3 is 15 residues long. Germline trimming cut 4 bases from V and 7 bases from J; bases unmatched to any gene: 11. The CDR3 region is CASSSSYSGGLTQYF. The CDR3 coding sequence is TGTGCCAGCAGCTCCTCATACAGCGGGGGGCTGACCCAGTACTTC. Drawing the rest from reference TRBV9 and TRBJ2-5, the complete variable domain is DSGVTQTPKHLITATGQRVTLRCSPRSGDLSVYWYQQSLDQGLQFLIQYYNGEERAKGNILERFSAQQFPDLHSELNLSSLELGDSALYFCASSSSYSGGLTQYFGPGTRLLVL.

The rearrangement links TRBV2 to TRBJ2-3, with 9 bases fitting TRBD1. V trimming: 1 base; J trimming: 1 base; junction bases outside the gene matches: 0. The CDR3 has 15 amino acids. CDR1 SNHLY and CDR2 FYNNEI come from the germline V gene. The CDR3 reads CASSEGTGGTDTQYF. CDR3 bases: TGTGCCAGCAGTGAAGGGACAGGGGGCACAGATACGCAGTATTTT.

This CDR3 is CASRGFQGDQGYGYTF. In nucleotides, the CDR3 is TGTGCCAGCAGGGGCTTCCAGGGGGACCAGGGCTATGGCTACACCTTC. V gene TRBV9 combines with J gene TRBJ1-2, with 7 bases matching TRBD1. From germline, CDR1 is SGDLS and CDR2 YYNGEE. The CDR3 extends over 16 amino acids. The V and J ends lost 5 bases and 4 bases, in that order; junction bases with no gene match: 14.

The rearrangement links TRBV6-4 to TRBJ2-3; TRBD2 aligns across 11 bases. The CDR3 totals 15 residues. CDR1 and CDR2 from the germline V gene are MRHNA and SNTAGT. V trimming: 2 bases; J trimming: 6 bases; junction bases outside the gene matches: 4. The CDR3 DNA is TGTGCCAGCAGTGACACTAGCGGGGGTATGGATACGCAGTATTTT. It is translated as CASSDTSGGMDTQYF.

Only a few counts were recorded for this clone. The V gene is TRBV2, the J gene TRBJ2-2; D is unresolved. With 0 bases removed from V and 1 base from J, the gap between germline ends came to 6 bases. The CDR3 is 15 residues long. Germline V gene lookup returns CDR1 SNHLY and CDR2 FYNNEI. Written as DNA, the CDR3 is TGTGCCAGCAGTGAAGCGCCAGTGAACACCGGGGAGCTGTTTTTT. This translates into CASSEAPVNTGELFF.

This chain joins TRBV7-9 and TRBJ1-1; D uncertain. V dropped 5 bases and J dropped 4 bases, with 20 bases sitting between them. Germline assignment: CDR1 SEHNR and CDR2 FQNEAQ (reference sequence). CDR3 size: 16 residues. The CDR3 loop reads CASSNPSGFWVTEAFF. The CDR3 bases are TGTGCCAGCAGCAACCCCTCGGGGTTTTGGGTCACTGAAGCTTTCTTT.

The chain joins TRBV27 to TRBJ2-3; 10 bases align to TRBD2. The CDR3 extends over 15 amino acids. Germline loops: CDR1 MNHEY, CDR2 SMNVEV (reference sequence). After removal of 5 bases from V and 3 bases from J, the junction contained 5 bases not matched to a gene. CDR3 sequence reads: CASSHPSGGTDTQYF. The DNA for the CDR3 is TGTGCCAGCAGTCACCCTAGCGGGGGTACAGATACGCAGTATTTT.

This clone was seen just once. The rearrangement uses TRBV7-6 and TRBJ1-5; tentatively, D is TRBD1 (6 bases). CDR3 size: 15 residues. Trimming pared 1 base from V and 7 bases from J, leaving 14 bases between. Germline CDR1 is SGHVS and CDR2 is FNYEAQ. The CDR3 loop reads CASSLDVGGGQPQHF. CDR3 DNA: TGTGCCAGCAGCTTAGACGTAGGGGGGGGGCAGCCCCAGCATTTT.

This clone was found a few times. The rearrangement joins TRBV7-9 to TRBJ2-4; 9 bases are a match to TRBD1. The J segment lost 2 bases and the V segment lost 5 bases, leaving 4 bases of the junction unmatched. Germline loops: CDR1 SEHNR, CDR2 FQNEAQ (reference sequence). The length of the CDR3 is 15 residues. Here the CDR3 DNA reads TGTGCCAGCAGCAGACAGGGGGAAACCAAAAACATTCAGTACTTC. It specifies CASSRQGETKNIQYF.